The next 31 T cell receptor beta chains were all read from a single sample in a study of CXCR3-negative and CXCR3-positive naive CD8 T cells. Findings and caveats of the study: Greater hydrophobicity was found in TRB CDR3s of CXCR3-positive naive cells than of CXCR3-negative naive cells.

These receptors' antigens are unknown. It was by 5' RACE with UMI labels that the TRB cDNA libraries were prepared. For each CDR3 protein, TCRdb gives one entry from its re-call of the 5' RACE reads, without DNA. In all, the sample yields 85,000 to 130,000 distinct CDR3 sequences. What was sequenced was naive CXCR3+ CD8+ T cells from blood. This sample's subset: CD45RO-CCR7+CD27+CD95- naive CD8+ T cells expressing CXCR3 (TNR3+). Source of these receptors: a human donor in good health. Some clones in this sample may be carry-over from other donors' samples.

The CDR3 sequence: CASALRGTEAFF. The J gene is TRBJ1-1, the V gene TRBV27; no DNA is available, so the TRBD1 call from TCRdb remains unchecked. The CDR3 runs 12 residues. CDR1 is MNHEY and CDR2 is SMNVEV in the germline V gene (reference sequence).

This chain uses TRBV28 with TRBJ2-7; checking the TCRdb D call of TRBD2 is not possible without DNA. In germline, CDR1 is MDHEN, CDR2 SYDVKM. The CDR3 has 14 residues. The CDR3 region is CASSFNPLQDEQYF.

The chain recombines TRBV9 with TRBJ1-2; TCRdb designates TRBD1, a call that cannot be tested without DNA. The CDR3 totals 16 residues. Germline V lookup: CDR1 SGDLS, CDR2 YYNGEE. The CDR3 is CASSAQDSPFYYGYTF. The whole variable domain, remainder taken from reference TRBV9 and TRBJ1-2, is DSGVTQTPKHLITATGQRVTLRCSPRSGDLSVYWYQQSLDQGLQFLIQYYNGEERAKGNILERFSAQQFPDLHSELNLSSLELGDSALYFCASSAQDSPFYYGYTFGSGTRLTVV.

The CDR3 reads CSVVGQNTGELFF. This rearrangement joins TRBV29-1 to TRBJ2-2; absent DNA, TCRdb's TRBD1 call cannot be checked. The CDR3 totals 13 residues. Germline CDR1 SQVTM, CDR2 ANQGSEA.

The chain couples TRBV29-1 to TRBJ2-7; TCRdb gives TRBD1 as the D gene, but with no DNA this cannot be confirmed. Per the germline V gene, CDR1 is SQVTM and CDR2 is ANQGSEA. CDR3 length equals 14 residues. CDR3 sequence: CSVLTWTGGDEQYF.

CDR3 sequence: CASSVMGRYNEQFF. The chain couples TRBV5-5 to TRBJ2-1; the D call from TCRdb, TRBD1, cannot be confirmed without DNA. The CDR3 has 14 amino acids. Germline CDR1 is SGHKS and CDR2 is YYEKEE (reference sequence).

The V gene is TRBV20-1, the J gene TRBJ2-1. This CDR3 has 13 residues. Germline V lookup: CDR1 DFQATT, CDR2 SNEGSKA (reference sequence). The CDR3 sequence: CSARRRSYNEQFF.

CDR3 protein: CSVRPSGGEQYF. V gene TRBV29-1 combines with J gene TRBJ2-7; the TCRdb D gene call, TRBD2, has no DNA to confirm it. The V gene's germline CDR1 is SQVTM and CDR2 ANQGSEA. The CDR3 is made up of 12 amino acids.

The gene calls are TRBV25-1 and TRBJ2-7; there is no DNA to check the TCRdb D call of TRBD2. This CDR3 is built from 14 residues. From germline, CDR1 is MGHDK and CDR2 SYGVNS. CDR3 loop: CATSDRTLAYEQYF.

The V and J genes are TRBV7-9 and TRBJ1-1; with no DNA, the TCRdb D assignment of TRBD1 cannot be verified. Germline lookup yields CDR1 SEHNR and CDR2 FQNEAQ (reference sequence). This CDR3 contains 13 residues. CDR3 sequence reads: CASSSGQNTEAFF.

The chain carries TRBV7-9 and TRBJ2-7; TCRdb reports TRBD1, a call that lacks DNA to check it against. The CDR3 is 16 residues long. Germline V gene sequence: CDR1 SEHNR, CDR2 FQNEAQ (reference sequence). CDR3 amino acids: CASSLGVQGTGDEQYF.

This sequence joins TRBV27 and TRBJ1-5. The CDR3 spans 15 residues. The germline V gene encodes CDR1 MNHEY and CDR2 SMNVEV (reference sequence). The CDR3 here is CASSLSTAAPGAQHF.

The V call is TRBV29-1, the J call TRBJ2-1; TCRdb reports TRBD2, a call that lacks DNA to check it against. This CDR3 is 15 amino acids long. The germline V gene has CDR1 SQVTM and CDR2 ANQGSEA. CDR3 protein: CSVEELMEGTGEQFF.

J is TRBJ2-7 and V is TRBV14; TCRdb reports TRBD1, a call that lacks DNA to check it against. The length of the CDR3 is 14 residues. Germline assignment: CDR1 SGHDN and CDR2 FVKESK. CDR3: CASSPPGQRYEQYF.

The J gene is TRBJ2-5, the V gene TRBV6-5. Germline CDR1 reads MNHEY; CDR2 reads SVGAGI. The CDR3 is 13 residues long. The CDR3 sequence: CASRLGSQETQYF.

The chain combines TRBV6-6 with TRBJ2-1; the TCRdb D gene call, TRBD2, has no DNA to confirm it. The CDR3 totals 18 residues. CDR1 MNHNY and CDR2 SVGAGI come from the germline V gene (reference sequence). The CDR3 here is CASSYWAFGTAARDEQFF.

The chain is built from TRBV29-1 and TRBJ2-7; TCRdb's D call, TRBD2, is unchecked because there is no DNA. The length of the CDR3 is 13 residues. Germline CDR1 reads SQVTM; CDR2 reads ANQGSEA. CDR3: CSVSLAGSYEQYF.

This chain links TRBV4-1 with TRBJ2-7; with no DNA, the TCRdb D assignment of TRBD1 cannot be verified. Germline assignment: CDR1 MGHRA and CDR2 YSYEKL. The CDR3 is 16 residues long. CDR3 amino acids: CASSQGQEGAAYEQYF.

V usage is TRBV4-3 and J usage is TRBJ2-7; TCRdb's D call of TRBD1 is untestable without DNA. In germline, CDR1 is LGHNA, CDR2 YSLEER. The CDR3 is 16 amino acids. CDR3 amino acids: CASSQDRGDSSYEQYF.

V is TRBV4-1 and J is TRBJ1-1. This CDR3 is 13 amino acids long. Per the germline V gene, CDR1 is MGHRA and CDR2 is YSYEKL. CDR3 residues: CASSQISGTEAFF.

The chain carries TRBV6-2 or TRBV6-3 and TRBJ2-1; TCRdb designates TRBD1, a call that cannot be tested without DNA. The CDR3 totals 14 residues. Germline-derived CDR1 and CDR2 are MNHEY and SVGEGT. The CDR3 sequence: CASSWAPAGNEQFF.

The chain recombines TRBV27 with TRBJ1-1. Looked up from germline, CDR1 is MNHEY and CDR2 is SMNVEV (reference sequence). The CDR3 contains 11 residues. The CDR3 is CASTLGTEAFF.

The J gene is TRBJ2-3, the V gene TRBV4-3; TCRdb outputs TRBD2, but without DNA this stays unchecked. Germline assignment: CDR1 LGHNA and CDR2 YSLEER. This CDR3 is built from 15 residues. CDR3: CASNQDSGNTDTQYF.

The V call is TRBV7-3, the J call TRBJ2-1; there is no DNA to check the TCRdb D call of TRBD1. The CDR3 runs 18 residues. Germline V gene lookup returns CDR1 SGHTA and CDR2 FQGTGA. The CDR3 region is CASSRPIQGGGSYNEQFF.

The CDR3 protein is CASGVGGYEQFF. The chain joins TRBV13 to TRBJ2-1. This CDR3 contains 12 residues. Germline lookup yields CDR1 PRHDT and CDR2 FYEKMQ (reference sequence).

CDR3 protein: CATSRERGGGDYNEQFF. The chain couples TRBV15 to TRBJ2-1; the TCRdb D gene call, TRBD2, has no DNA to confirm it. CDR3 length equals 17 residues. In germline, CDR1 is LNHNV, CDR2 YYDKDF (reference sequence).

The rearrangement uses TRBV29-1 and TRBJ1-6; the TCRdb call, TRBD1, lacks DNA for checking. This CDR3 is built from 14 residues. Germline V gene data show CDR1 as SQVTM and CDR2 as ANQGSEA. The CDR3 protein is CSVGDSSYNSPLHF.

The rearrangement uses TRBV7-9 and TRBJ1-2; TCRdb outputs TRBD1, but without DNA this stays unchecked. There are 14 residues in the CDR3. Looked up from germline, CDR1 is SEHNR and CDR2 is FQNEAQ (reference sequence). CDR3 sequence: CASEFAGEIFGYTF.

This chain links TRBV15 with TRBJ2-1; TCRdb's D call, TRBD1, is unchecked because there is no DNA. This CDR3 comprises 14 residues. Germline lookup yields CDR1 LNHNV and CDR2 YYDKDF (reference sequence). The chain's CDR3 is CATSDRGNYNEQFF. The full variable domain, its missing parts supplied by reference TRBV15 and TRBJ2-1, is DAMVIQNPRYQVTQFGKPVTLSCSQTLNHNVMYWYQQKSSQAPKLLFHYYDKDFNNEADTPDNFQSRRPNTSFCFLDIRSPGLGDTAMYLCATSDRGNYNEQFFGPGTRLTVL.

The chain is built from TRBV10-2 and TRBJ2-7; TCRdb picks TRBD1, but there is no DNA to check that call. The CDR3 runs to 14 residues. CDR1 is WSHSY and CDR2 is SAAADI in the germline V gene. CDR3 loop: CASSEYGGTYEQYF.

The genes are TRBV29-1 and TRBJ1-4. This CDR3 region has 13 residues. From germline, CDR1 is SQVTM and CDR2 ANQGSEA. The CDR3 here is CSVIGITNEKLFF.